These 24 T cell receptor beta chains originate from one sample sequenced in a study of patients and donors after allogeneic stem cell transplantation (dated by TCRdb to 2020 to 2021). Libraries were built with RT-PCR. Reads for this sample came from a NextSeq 550. TCRdb cleaned the public reads at Q25 with fastp, built clones with MiXCR and kept in-frame beta chains. Here each entry gathers all rows of one CDR3 protein and keeps the most common genes and DNA. The table for this sample lists over 400,000 distinct CDR3 sequences; around 15% of them were counted only once. The ten largest clones take up 7% to 7.5% of the sample. Sequencing was carried out using blood, either unsorted or a sorted T cell fraction (not recorded which). The receptor source for this set is a human donor who was either an allogeneic HSCT recipient or a stem cell or donor lymphocyte infusion donor (not recorded which). It is not recorded whose cells these are; they may come from a transplant donor.

This clonotype was detected a few times. The chain joins TRBV7-2 to TRBJ1-5, with D unresolved. The CDR3 runs to 14 residues. The germline V and J ends were trimmed by 3 bases and 2 bases, with 8 bases remaining between them. Germline values: CDR1 SGHTA, CDR2 FQGNSA. The CDR3: CASSLEWGNQPQHF. The CDR3 nucleotides read TGTGCCAGCAGCTTGGAGTGGGGCAATCAGCCCCAGCATTTT. The variable domain in full, completed from reference TRBV7-2 and TRBJ1-5, reads GAGVSQSPSNKVTEKGKDVELRCDPISGHTALYWYRQSLGQGLEFLIYFQGNSAPDKSGLPSDRFSAERTGGSVSTLTIQRTQQEDSAVYLCASSLEWGNQPQHFGDGTRLSIL.

The gene calls are TRBV11-3 and TRBJ1-5, with D possibly TRBD1 on 6 matching bases. Germline values: CDR1 SGHNT, CDR2 YENEEA. The V and J ends lost 5 bases and 2 bases respectively, with 19 bases between them. This CDR3 is 17 amino acids long. CDR3 in DNA: TGTGCCAGCAGCAAACCCCGGGGGCTAGGGGGCAATCAGCCCCAGCATTTT. Encoded protein: CASSKPRGLGGNQPQHF.

This clonotype was observed a handful of times. The chain has TRBV20-1 and TRBJ2-7, with D unresolved. The CDR3 loop spans 13 amino acids. CDR1 DFQATT and CDR2 SNEGSKA come from the germline V gene (reference sequence). V was cut by 1 base and J by 1 base, with 8 bases left in between. CDR3 protein: CSARGLGSYEQYF. The CDR3 DNA follows: TGCAGTGCTAGAGGACTGGGATCCTACGAGCAGTACTTC.

This clonotype was recorded a few times. The chain links TRBV7-3 to TRBJ2-7; 8 bases match TRBD1. The V and J ends lost 5 bases and 7 bases, in that order; junction bases with no gene match: 10. There are 14 residues in the CDR3. Germline lookup yields CDR1 SGHTA and CDR2 FQGTGA. The chain's CDR3 is CASSPAGGMGEQYF. For the CDR3, the DNA is TGTGCCAGCAGCCCAGCAGGGGGCATGGGGGAGCAGTACTTC.

The V call is TRBV19, the J call TRBJ2-5; perhaps TRBD1 as D (6 bases). There are 16 residues in the CDR3. V lost 7 bases and J lost 1, with 19 bases in between. CDR1 LNHDA and CDR2 SQIVND come from the germline V gene (reference sequence). The CDR3: CASTPSFARGQETQYF. Here the CDR3 DNA reads TGTGCCAGTACCCCGTCCTTCGCCAGGGGCCAAGAGACCCAGTACTTC.

This clonotype was counted only a few times. The chain joins TRBV25-1 to TRBJ1-1; D gene ambiguous. Germline CDR1 reads MGHDK; CDR2 reads SYGVNS. V lost 8 bases and J 6 bases, leaving 10 bases between the germline ends. The CDR3 covers 11 residues. CDR3 sequence reads: CASRGGPEAFF. DNA for the CDR3: TGTGCCAGCCGGGGAGGGCCTGAAGCTTTCTTT.

The rearrangement links TRBV4-3 to TRBJ2-4, with D possibly being TRBD2 (6 bases). The V and J ends lost 0 bases and 2 bases respectively, with 8 bases between them. This CDR3 has 15 residues. Per the germline V gene, CDR1 is LGHNA and CDR2 is YSLEER. CDR3 loop: CASSQDGGTKNIQYF. The CDR3 DNA reads TGCGCCAGCAGCCAAGATGGGGGGACCAAAAACATTCAGTACTTC.

This clonotype was recorded a few times. This chain joins TRBV3-1 and TRBJ2-1, with 12 bases lining up with TRBD2. In germline, CDR1 is LGHDT, CDR2 YNNKEL (reference sequence). J lost 4 bases, V lost 0 bases, and 4 bases had no gene match. The CDR3 length is 17 residues. The CDR3 DNA sequence: TGTGCCAGCAGCCAAGATGGGCTAGCGGGGGGGTACAATGAGCAGTTCTTC. This gives the protein CASSQDGLAGGYNEQFF.

CDR3 protein: CASSTWTEETQYF. In nucleotides, the CDR3 is TGTGCCAGTAGTACCTGGACAGAAGAGACCCAGTACTTC. The chain links TRBV19 to TRBJ2-5, with a possible D match to TRBD1 (6 bases). The CDR3 runs 13 residues. Germline V lookup: CDR1 LNHDA, CDR2 SQIVND (reference sequence). Trimming shortened V by 4 bases and J by 3 bases, and 9 bases separated the two germline ends.

The rearrangement joins TRBV5-8 to TRBJ1-2; D call uncertain. The CDR3 length is 13 residues. The germline V and J ends were trimmed by 5 bases and 3 bases, with 11 bases remaining between them. Germline V gene lookup returns CDR1 SGHTS and CDR2 YDEGEE. CDR3: CASRTRGYYGYTF. The CDR3 DNA reads as TGTGCCAGCAGGACGCGAGGGTACTATGGCTACACCTTC.

V usage is TRBV7-9 and J usage is TRBJ1-2; perhaps TRBD1 as D (5 bases). This CDR3 is built from 14 residues. In germline, CDR1 is SEHNR, CDR2 FQNEAQ (reference sequence). The germline V and J ends were trimmed by 0 bases and 6 bases, with 11 bases remaining between them. The CDR3: CASSLAAGRDGYTF. The CDR3 DNA follows: TGTGCCAGCAGCTTAGCAGCAGGGAGGGATGGCTACACCTTC.

The sample holds a few counts of this clonotype. The rearrangement uses TRBV5-1 and TRBJ2-5; D gene uncertain. The CDR3 runs 19 residues. Trimming shortened V by 0 bases and J by 7 bases, and 28 bases separated the two germline ends. CDR1 SGHRS and CDR2 YFSETQ come from the germline V gene. CDR3 DNA sequence: TGCGCCAGCAGCTTGGTGTCGTCTTCGCCGGCCACCACAAAAAGGACCCAGTACTTC. It is translated as CASSLVSSSPATTKRTQYF.

Many counts were recorded for this clonotype. The DNA for the CDR3 is TGTGCCAGCAGCCGGGCACTATCCTACGAGCAGTACTTC. Amino acid sequence: CASSRALSYEQYF. The chain uses TRBV7-3 and TRBJ2-7; D remains ambiguous. V shed 5 bases and J shed 1 base, with 9 bases lying between them. The CDR3 sequence is 13 residues long. From germline, CDR1 is SGHTA and CDR2 FQGTGA. The entire variable domain, with the rest obtained from reference TRBV7-3 and TRBJ2-7, is as follows: GAGVSQTPSNKVTEKGKYVELRCDPISGHTALYWYRQSLGQGPEFLIYFQGTGAADDSGLPNDRFFAVRPEGSVSTLKIQRTERGDSAVYLCASSRALSYEQYFGPGTRLTVT.

This clonotype was recorded a few times. This chain connects TRBV29-1 to TRBJ1-2; a possible D gene is TRBD1 (6 bases). V gave up 4 bases and J gave up 3 bases, with 12 bases separating them. Germline CDR1 is SQVTM and CDR2 is ANQGSEA. There are 13 residues in the CDR3. The CDR3 DNA reads as TGCAGCGTTGTGTTACAGGGTCACTATGGCTACACCTTC. Translating it yields CSVVLQGHYGYTF. Drawing the rest from reference TRBV29-1 and TRBJ1-2, the complete variable domain is SAVISQKPSRDICQRGTSLTIQCQVDSQVTMMFWYRQQPGQSLTLIATANQGSEATYESGFVIDKFPISRPNLTFSTLTVSNMSPEDSSIYLCSVVLQGHYGYTFGSGTRLTVV.

V gene TRBV30 combines with J gene TRBJ2-1, with D tentatively TRBD1 (5 bases). This CDR3 comprises 13 residues. Between the trimmed V and J ends, which lost 0 bases and 7 bases, there was a span of 10 bases. Germline V CDR1 and CDR2: GTSNPN, SVGIG (reference sequence). The CDR3 region is CAWSVDSQNEQFF. DNA for the CDR3: TGTGCCTGGAGTGTCGACAGCCAGAATGAGCAGTTCTTC.

The chain employs TRBV2 and TRBJ2-1; D might be TRBD2 (5 bases). The CDR3 has 14 amino acids. Germline V CDR1 and CDR2: SNHLY, FYNNEI. The V end was cut by 5 bases, the J end by 0 bases, with 8 bases between. The CDR3 DNA is TGTGCCAGCAGTTGGAGGCCCTCCTACAATGAGCAGTTCTTC. Its protein is CASSWRPSYNEQFF.

The gene calls are TRBV14 and TRBJ1-3; D remains unclear. This CDR3 spans 14 amino acids. V was trimmed by 1 base and J by 4 bases, leaving 8 bases between them. Germline V gene lookup returns CDR1 SGHDN and CDR2 FVKESK. The CDR3 DNA reads as TGTGCCAGCAGCCAAGTATTTTCGGGAAACACCATATATTTT. Amino acid sequence: CASSQVFSGNTIYF.

The rearrangement joins TRBV9 to TRBJ1-2; possibly TRBD1 for D (5 bases). Germline V lookup: CDR1 SGDLS, CDR2 YYNGEE. Trimming stripped 3 bases from V and 8 bases from J, with 11 bases between. The CDR3 sequence is 12 residues long. CDR3 sequence reads: CASSAQGSGYTF. The CDR3 DNA follows: TGTGCCAGCAGCGCGCAGGGTTCAGGCTACACCTTC.

The chain couples TRBV4-1 to TRBJ2-3, with 9 bases identical to TRBD2. The J segment lost 4 bases and the V segment lost 1 base, leaving 6 bases of the junction unmatched. The CDR3 has 16 residues. From germline, CDR1 is MGHRA and CDR2 YSYEKL. CDR3 in DNA: TGCGCCAGCAGCCAAGGGACTAGCGTGTTCGCAGATACGCAGTATTTT. Translating gives CASSQGTSVFADTQYF.

This clonotype has a count of ten or more. This rearrangement joins TRBV5-1 to TRBJ1-2; D unclear. Trimming shortened V by 6 bases and J by 7 bases, and 13 bases separated the two germline ends. The CDR3 consists of 12 residues. Germline V CDR1 and CDR2: SGHRS, YFSETQ. The chain's CDR3 is CASTVRGGGYTF. The CDR3 DNA sequence: TGCGCCAGCACCGTCCGGGGAGGTGGCTACACCTTC.

This clonotype was detected a few times. V gene TRBV12-3 or TRBV12-4 combines with J gene TRBJ2-3; no firm D call. The CDR3 extends over 14 amino acids. V gave up 5 bases and J gave up 3 bases, with 12 bases separating them. DNA for the CDR3: TGTGCCAGCAGTGTGAGCAGATTTACAGATACGCAGTATTTT. Translating it yields CASSVSRFTDTQYF.

The chain joins TRBV2 to TRBJ2-7; 12 bases map to TRBD2. CDR1 and CDR2 (germline): SNHLY, FYNNEI. The length of the CDR3 is 14 residues. With V trimmed by 7 bases and J by 2 bases, 3 bases remained unmatched. The CDR3 DNA sequence: TGTGCCAGCACTAGGACTAGCGGGGCCTACGAGCAGTACTTC. Amino acid sequence: CASTRTSGAYEQYF.

This clonotype was found a few times. The chain carries TRBV20-1 and TRBJ1-1; the D is unclear. In germline, CDR1 is DFQATT, CDR2 SNEGSKA (reference sequence). This CDR3 spans 13 amino acids. Trimming shortened V by 4 bases and J by 7 bases, and 16 bases separated the two germline ends. The CDR3 spells CSATVASPLEAFF. The CDR3 region has the DNA TGCAGTGCTACTGTAGCGTCACCACTTGAAGCTTTCTTT.

This clonotype was counted only a few times. V and J are TRBV4-1 and TRBJ2-7; D unresolved. The CDR3 runs to 14 residues. The V end lost 1 base, the J end lost 3 bases, and 10 bases lay between the germline ends. Germline lookup yields CDR1 MGHRA and CDR2 YSYEKL. The CDR3 loop reads CASSQAGQSYEQYF. Here the CDR3 DNA reads TGCGCCAGCAGCCAAGCCGGTCAGAGCTACGAGCAGTACTTC.